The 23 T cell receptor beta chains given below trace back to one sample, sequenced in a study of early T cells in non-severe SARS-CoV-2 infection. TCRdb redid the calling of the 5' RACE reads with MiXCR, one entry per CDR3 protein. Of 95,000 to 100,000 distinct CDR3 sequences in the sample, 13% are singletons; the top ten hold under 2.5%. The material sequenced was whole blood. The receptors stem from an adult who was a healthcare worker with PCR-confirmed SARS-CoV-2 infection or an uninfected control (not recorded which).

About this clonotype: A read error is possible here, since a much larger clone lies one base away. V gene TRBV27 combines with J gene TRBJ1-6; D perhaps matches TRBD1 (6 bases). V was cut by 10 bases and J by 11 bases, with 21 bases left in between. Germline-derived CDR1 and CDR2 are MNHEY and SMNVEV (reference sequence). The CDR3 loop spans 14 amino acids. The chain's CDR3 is CANQTTGSLTPLHF. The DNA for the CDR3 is TGTGCCAACCAAACCACAGGGAGTTTGACACCCCTCCACTTT.

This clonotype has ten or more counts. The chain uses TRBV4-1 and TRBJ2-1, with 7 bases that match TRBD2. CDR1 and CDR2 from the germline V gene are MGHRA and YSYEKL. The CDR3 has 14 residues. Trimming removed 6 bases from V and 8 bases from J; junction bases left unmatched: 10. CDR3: CASRLGGGNDEQFF. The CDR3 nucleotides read TGCGCCAGCAGACTGGGCGGGGGAAACGATGAGCAGTTCTTC.

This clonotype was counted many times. CDR3 amino acids: CASSPLGPSSYNEQFF. The DNA of the CDR3 is TGCGCCAGCAGTCCTCTAGGGCCGAGCTCCTACAATGAGCAGTTCTTC. This rearrangement joins TRBV10-2 to TRBJ2-1; D is uncertain. The germline gives CDR1 WSHSY, CDR2 SAAADI. Trimming took off 5 bases at V and 0 bases at J, with 14 bases between the two ends. The CDR3 sequence is 16 residues long.

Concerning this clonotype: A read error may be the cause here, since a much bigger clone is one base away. The CDR3 is CSANLGTGGSGETQHF. The CDR3 bases are TGCAGTGCTAACCTGGGCACGGGGGGCTCCGGCGAGACCCAGCACTTC. This chain links TRBV20-1 with TRBJ2-5, with D possibly TRBD2 on 7 matching bases. The CDR3 sequence is 16 residues long. Per the germline V gene, CDR1 is DFQATT and CDR2 is SNEGSKA (reference sequence).

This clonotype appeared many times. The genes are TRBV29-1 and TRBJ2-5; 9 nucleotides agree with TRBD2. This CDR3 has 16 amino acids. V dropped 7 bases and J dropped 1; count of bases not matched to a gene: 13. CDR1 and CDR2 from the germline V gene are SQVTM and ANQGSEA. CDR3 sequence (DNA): TGCAGCGCCGGCGGGGGGGCCTCACGAAGCCAAGAGACCCAGTACTTC. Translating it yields CSAGGGASRSQETQYF.

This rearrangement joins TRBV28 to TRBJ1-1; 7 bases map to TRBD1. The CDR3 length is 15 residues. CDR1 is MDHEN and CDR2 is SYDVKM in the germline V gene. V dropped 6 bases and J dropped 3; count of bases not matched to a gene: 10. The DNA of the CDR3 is TGTGCCAGCAGGCCACAGGGGATTAAGGACACTGAAGCTTTCTTT. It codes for CASRPQGIKDTEAFF.

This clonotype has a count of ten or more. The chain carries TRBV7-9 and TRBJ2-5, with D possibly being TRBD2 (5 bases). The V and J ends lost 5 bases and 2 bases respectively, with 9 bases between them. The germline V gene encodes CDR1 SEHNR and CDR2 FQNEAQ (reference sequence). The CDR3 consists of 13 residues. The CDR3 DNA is TGTGCCAGCAGCCGGCCGGGACAAGAGACCCAGTACTTC. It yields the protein CASSRPGQETQYF. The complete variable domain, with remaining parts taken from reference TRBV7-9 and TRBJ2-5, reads DTGVSQNPRHKITKRGQNVTFRCDPISEHNRLYWYRQTLGQGPEFLTYFQNEAQLEKSRLLSDRFSAERPKGSFSTLEIQRTEQGDSAMYLCASSRPGQETQYFGPGTRLLVL.

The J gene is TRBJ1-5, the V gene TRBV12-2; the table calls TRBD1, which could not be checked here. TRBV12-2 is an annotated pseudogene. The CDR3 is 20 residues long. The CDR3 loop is CASRLEGPGRQGNSNQPQHF. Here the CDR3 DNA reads TGTGCAAGTCGCTTAGAAGGCCCGGGTCGTCAAGGAAATAGCAATCAGCCCCAGCATTTT.

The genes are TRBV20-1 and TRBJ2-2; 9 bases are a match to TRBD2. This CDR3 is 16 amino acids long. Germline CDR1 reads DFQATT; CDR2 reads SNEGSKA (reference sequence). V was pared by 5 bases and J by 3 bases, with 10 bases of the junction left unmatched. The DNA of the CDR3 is TGCAGTGCTCATCTCCGGCGGGGGGGATACACCGGGGAGCTGTTTTTT. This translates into CSAHLRRGGYTGELFF.

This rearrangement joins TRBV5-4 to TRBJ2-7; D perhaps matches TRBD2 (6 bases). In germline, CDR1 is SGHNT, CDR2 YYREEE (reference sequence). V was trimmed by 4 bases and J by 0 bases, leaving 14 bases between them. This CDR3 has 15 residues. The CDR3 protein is CASSSRGKNSYEQYF. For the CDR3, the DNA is TGTGCCAGCAGCAGCCGGGGGAAAAACTCCTACGAGCAGTACTTC. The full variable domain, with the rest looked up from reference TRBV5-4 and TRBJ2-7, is ETGVTQSPTHLIKTRGQQVTLRCSSQSGHNTVSWYQQALGQGPQFIFQYYREEENGRGNFPPRFSGLQFPNYSSELNVNALELDDSALYLCASSSRGKNSYEQYFGPGTRLTVT.

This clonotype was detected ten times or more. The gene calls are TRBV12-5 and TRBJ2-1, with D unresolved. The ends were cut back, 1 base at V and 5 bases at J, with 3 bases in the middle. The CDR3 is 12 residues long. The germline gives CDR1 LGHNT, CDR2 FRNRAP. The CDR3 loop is CASGLANNEQFF. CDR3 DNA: TGTGCTAGTGGTTTGGCTAACAATGAGCAGTTCTTC.

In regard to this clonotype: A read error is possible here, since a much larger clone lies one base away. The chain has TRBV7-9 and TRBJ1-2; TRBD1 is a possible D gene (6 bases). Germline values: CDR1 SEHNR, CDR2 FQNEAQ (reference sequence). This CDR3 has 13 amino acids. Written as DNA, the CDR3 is TGTGCCAGCAGCTTACAACAGGGATATGACTACACCTTC. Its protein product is CASSLQQGYDYTF.

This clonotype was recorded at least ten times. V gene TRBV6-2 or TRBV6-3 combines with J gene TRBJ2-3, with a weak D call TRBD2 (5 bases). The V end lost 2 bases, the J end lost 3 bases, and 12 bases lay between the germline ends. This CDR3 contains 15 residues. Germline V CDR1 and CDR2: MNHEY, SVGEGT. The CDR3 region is CASSYASKLTDTQYF. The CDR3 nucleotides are TGTGCCAGCAGTTACGCTAGCAAGCTTACAGATACGCAGTATTTT.

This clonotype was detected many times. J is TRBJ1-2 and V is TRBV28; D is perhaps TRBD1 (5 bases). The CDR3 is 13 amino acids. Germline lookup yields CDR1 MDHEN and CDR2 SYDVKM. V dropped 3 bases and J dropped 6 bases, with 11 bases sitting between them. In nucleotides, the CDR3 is TGTGCCAGCAGTTTTTGGACACCGGATGGCTACACCTTC. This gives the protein CASSFWTPDGYTF.

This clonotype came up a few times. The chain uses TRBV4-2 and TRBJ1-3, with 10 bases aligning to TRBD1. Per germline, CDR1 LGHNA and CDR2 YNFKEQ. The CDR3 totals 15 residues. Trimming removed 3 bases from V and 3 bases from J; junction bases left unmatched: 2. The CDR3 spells CASSHGTGDGNTIYF. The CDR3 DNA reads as TGTGCCAGCAGCCATGGGACAGGGGATGGAAACACCATATATTTT.

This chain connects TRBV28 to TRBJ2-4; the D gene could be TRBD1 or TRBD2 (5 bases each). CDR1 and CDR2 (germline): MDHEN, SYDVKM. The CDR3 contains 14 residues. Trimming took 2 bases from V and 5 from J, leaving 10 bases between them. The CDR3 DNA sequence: TGTGCCAGCAGTTTAGGGTTGGGGGAAAACATTCAGTACTTC. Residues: CASSLGLGENIQYF.

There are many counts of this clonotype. The CDR3 is CASSRDTRTDTQYF. The CDR3 DNA reads as TGTGCCAGCAGCCGGGACACCCGCACAGATACGCAGTATTTT. This chain uses TRBV7-6 with TRBJ2-3, with D perhaps matching TRBD1 (6 bases). The germline CDR1 and CDR2 sequences are SGHVS and FNYEAQ. The ends were cut back, 5 bases at V and 1 base at J, with 10 bases in the middle. The CDR3 covers 14 residues.

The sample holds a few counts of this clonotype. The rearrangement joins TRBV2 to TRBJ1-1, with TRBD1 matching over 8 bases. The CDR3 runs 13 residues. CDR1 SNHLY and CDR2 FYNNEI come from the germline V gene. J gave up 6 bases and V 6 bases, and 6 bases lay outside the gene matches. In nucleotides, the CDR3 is TGTGCCAGCAGGCTGACAGGGGTGGCTGAAGCTTTCTTT. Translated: CASRLTGVAEAFF.

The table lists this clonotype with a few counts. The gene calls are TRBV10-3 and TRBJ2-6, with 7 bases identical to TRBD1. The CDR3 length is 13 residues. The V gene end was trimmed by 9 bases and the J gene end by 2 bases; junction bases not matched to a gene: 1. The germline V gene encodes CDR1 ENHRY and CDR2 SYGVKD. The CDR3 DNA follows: TGTGCCATTCAGGGGGCTGGGGCCAACGTCCTGACTTTC. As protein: CAIQGAGANVLTF.

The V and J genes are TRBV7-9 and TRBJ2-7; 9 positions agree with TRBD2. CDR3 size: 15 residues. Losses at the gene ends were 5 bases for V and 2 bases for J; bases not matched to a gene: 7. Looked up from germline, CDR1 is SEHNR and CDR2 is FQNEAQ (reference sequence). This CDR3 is CASSPGLAYPYEQYF. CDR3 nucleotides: TGTGCCAGCAGCCCCGGACTAGCGTACCCCTACGAGCAGTACTTC.

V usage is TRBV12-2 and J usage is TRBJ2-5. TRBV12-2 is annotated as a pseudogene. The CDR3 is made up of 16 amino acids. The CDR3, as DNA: TGTGCAAGTCGCTTAGTAAGACAATTAGGAAAAGAGACCCAGTACTTC. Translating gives CASRLVRQLGKETQYF.

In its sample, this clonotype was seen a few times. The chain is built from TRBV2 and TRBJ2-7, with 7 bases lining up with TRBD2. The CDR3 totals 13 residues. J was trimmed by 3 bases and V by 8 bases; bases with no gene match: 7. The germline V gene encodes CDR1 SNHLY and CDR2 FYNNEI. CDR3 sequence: CASGKRGVYEQYF. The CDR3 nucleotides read TGTGCCAGCGGTAAGCGGGGAGTCTACGAGCAGTACTTC.

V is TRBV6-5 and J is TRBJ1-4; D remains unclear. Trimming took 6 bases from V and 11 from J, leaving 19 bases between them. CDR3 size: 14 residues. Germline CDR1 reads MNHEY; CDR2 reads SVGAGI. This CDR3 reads CASSSITPVGKLFF. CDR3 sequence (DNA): TGTGCCAGCAGCTCGATAACCCCGGTTGGGAAACTGTTTTTT.